These 10 T cell receptor beta chains originate from one sample sequenced in a study of T cells in Graves' hyperthyroidism and ophthalmopathy. Amplification of TCR beta CDR3 regions was performed using RNA transcripts as template. HTBI primers were employed in a first-round RT-PCR of the TCR CDR3. Using its own MiXCR run on the multiplex PCR reads, TCRdb lists one record per CDR3 protein. The sample has 250,000 to 300,000 distinct CDR3 sequences; 13% to 15% are singletons. Sequenced: blood. The receptor source for this set is a middle-aged woman with Graves' hyperthyroidism that later progressed to Graves' ophthalmopathy.

This sequence joins TRBV6-1 and TRBJ2-5, with D possibly TRBD1 on 6 matching bases. Trimming removed 4 bases from V and 4 bases from J, with 13 bases in between. The germline CDR1 and CDR2 sequences are MNHNS and SASEGT. This CDR3 spans 14 amino acids. CDR3 amino acids: CASSGPEGGETQYF. Here the CDR3 DNA reads TGTGCCAGCAGTGGCCCCGAAGGGGGAGAGACCCAGTACTTC.

This chain uses TRBV5-1 with TRBJ1-1, with 7 nucleotides matching TRBD1. The trim removed 4 bases at V and 6 bases at J, leaving 9 bases unmatched. The germline CDR1 and CDR2 sequences are SGHRS and YFSETQ. CDR3 length equals 14 residues. The CDR3 spells CASSPLGGPAEAFF. CDR3 bases: TGCGCCAGCAGCCCTCTAGGGGGCCCGGCTGAAGCTTTCTTT.

The sample holds many counts of this clonotype. The chain combines TRBV6-1 with TRBJ1-1, with unresolved D. V lost 6 bases and J lost 1, with 12 bases in between. From germline, CDR1 is MNHNS and CDR2 SASEGT. The length of the CDR3 is 14 residues. The CDR3: CASRDGERNTEAFF. In nucleotides, the CDR3 is TGTGCCAGCAGAGACGGGGAACGGAACACTGAAGCTTTCTTT.

The table lists this clonotype with a few counts. A much larger clone lies a single base off, so this may be a read error. This chain uses TRBV5-5 with TRBJ2-5; possibly TRBD2 for D (6 bases). Deletions cut 0 bases from V and 9 bases from J, with 15 bases between. This CDR3 contains 14 residues. CDR1 is SGHKS, CDR2 YYEKEE, per germline (reference sequence). CDR3 region: CASSLDRTWEAQYF. The CDR3 DNA is TGTGCCAGCAGCTTGGACCGCACGTGGGAGGCCCAGTACTTC.

This clonotype was recorded a few times. The genes are TRBV4-1 and TRBJ2-4, with 12 bases matching TRBD2. CDR1 is MGHRA, CDR2 YSYEKL, per germline. The V and J ends lost 4 bases and 9 bases, in that order; junction bases with no gene match: 7. This CDR3 has 15 amino acids. The CDR3 coding sequence is TGCGCCAGCAGCCTGCAACTAGCGGGAGGAGGCATTCAGTACTTC. Its protein product is CASSLQLAGGGIQYF.

In nucleotides, the CDR3 is TGTGCCAGCAGCTTTGCCGCTAACACCGGGGAGCTGTTTTTT. Translated, it gives CASSFAANTGELFF. The rearrangement joins TRBV7-6 to TRBJ2-2; the D is unclear. The germline V gene has CDR1 SGHVS and CDR2 FNYEAQ. The CDR3 is 14 residues long. The ends were cut back, 3 bases at V and 2 bases at J, with 7 bases in the middle. Drawing the rest from reference TRBV7-6 and TRBJ2-2, the complete variable domain is GAGVSQSPRYKVTKRGQDVALRCDPISGHVSLYWYRQALGQGPEFLTYFNYEAQQDKSGLPNDRFSAERPEGSISTLTIQRTEQRDSAMYRCASSFAANTGELFFGEGSRLTVL.

There are many counts of this clonotype. This chain uses TRBV19 with TRBJ1-2; 9 positions match TRBD1. The length of the CDR3 is 15 residues. Germline V gene sequence: CDR1 LNHDA, CDR2 SQIVND (reference sequence). Losses at the gene ends were 1 base for V and 4 bases for J; bases not matched to a gene: 4. The CDR3 protein is CASSIARDRAYGYTF. The CDR3 nucleotides are TGTGCCAGTAGTATAGCCCGGGACAGGGCCTATGGCTACACCTTC.

The chain is built from TRBV27 and TRBJ2-7, with 9 bases that match TRBD2. The CDR3 spans 15 residues. After removal of 5 bases from V and 0 bases from J, the junction contained 5 bases not matched to a gene. Germline V gene lookup returns CDR1 MNHEY and CDR2 SMNVEV (reference sequence). The CDR3 is CASSPGGGGSYEQYF. CDR3 coding DNA: TGTGCCAGCAGTCCTGGCGGGGGGGGCTCCTACGAGCAGTACTTC.

The rearrangement joins TRBV18 to TRBJ2-1; maybe TRBD1 (5 bases). V was clipped by 3 bases and J by 3 bases, with 18 bases between them. The germline CDR1 and CDR2 sequences are KGHSH and LQKENI. The CDR3 loop spans 17 amino acids. The CDR3 region is CASSPYRQSPGYNEQFF. The DNA of the CDR3 is TGTGCCAGCTCACCGTACCGACAGAGTCCAGGCTACAATGAGCAGTTCTTC. Together with reference TRBV18 and TRBJ2-1, the CDR3 gives the full variable domain: NAGVMQNPRHLVRRRGQEARLRCSPMKGHSHVYWYRQLPEEGLKFMVYLQKENIIDESGMPKERFSAEFPKEGPSILRIQQVVRGDSAAYFCASSPYRQSPGYNEQFFGPGTRLTVL.

This clonotype was seen at least ten times. The chain employs TRBV2 and TRBJ2-1; 10 bases are a match to TRBD2. The CDR3 has 15 residues. Trimming at V came to 10 bases and at J to 6 bases, leaving 12 bases not matched to a gene. The germline V gene has CDR1 SNHLY and CDR2 FYNNEI. The DNA of the CDR3 is TGTGCCATCCCCTTATCGGCTAGCGGGAGCAATGAGCAGTTCTTC. It specifies CAIPLSASGSNEQFF.